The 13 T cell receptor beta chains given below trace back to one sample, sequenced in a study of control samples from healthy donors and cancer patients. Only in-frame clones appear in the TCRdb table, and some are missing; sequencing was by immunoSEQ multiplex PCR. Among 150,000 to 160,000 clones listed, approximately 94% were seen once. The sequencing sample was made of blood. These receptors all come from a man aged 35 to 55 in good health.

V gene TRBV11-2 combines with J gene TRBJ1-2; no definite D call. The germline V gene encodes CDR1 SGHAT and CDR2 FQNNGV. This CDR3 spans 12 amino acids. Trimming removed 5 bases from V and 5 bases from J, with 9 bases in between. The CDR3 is CASSADMYGYTF. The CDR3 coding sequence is TGTGCCAGCAGCGCCGACATGTATGGCTACACCTTC. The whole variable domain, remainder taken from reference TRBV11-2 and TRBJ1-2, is EAGVAQSPRYKIIEKRQSVAFWCNPISGHATLYWYQQILGQGPKLLIQFQNNGVVDDSQLPKDRFSAERLKGVDSTLKIQPAKLEDSAVYLCASSADMYGYTFGSGTRLTVV.

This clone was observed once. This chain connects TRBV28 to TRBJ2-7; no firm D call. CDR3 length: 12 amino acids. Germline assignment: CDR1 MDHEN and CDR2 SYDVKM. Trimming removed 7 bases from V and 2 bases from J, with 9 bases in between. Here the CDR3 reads CASTQVPYEQYF. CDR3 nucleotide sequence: TGTGCCAGCACCCAGGTACCCTACGAGCAGTACTTC.

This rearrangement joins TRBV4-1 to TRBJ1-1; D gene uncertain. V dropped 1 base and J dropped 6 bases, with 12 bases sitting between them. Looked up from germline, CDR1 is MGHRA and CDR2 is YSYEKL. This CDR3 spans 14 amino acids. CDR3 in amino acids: CASSQVEEVAEAFF. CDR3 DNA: TGCGCCAGCAGCCAAGTGGAGGAGGTGGCTGAAGCTTTCTTT.

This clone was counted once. In DNA form, the CDR3 reads TGTGCCAGAAGCGTTAGGGACAGGAACTATGGCTACACCTTC. This codes for CARSVRDRNYGYTF. V gene TRBV5-3 combines with J gene TRBJ1-2; 8 positions agree with TRBD1. TRBV5-3 has ORF status, its function being uncertain. Trimming cost V 4 bases and J 2 bases; bases outside gene matches: 4. The CDR3 is 14 residues long.

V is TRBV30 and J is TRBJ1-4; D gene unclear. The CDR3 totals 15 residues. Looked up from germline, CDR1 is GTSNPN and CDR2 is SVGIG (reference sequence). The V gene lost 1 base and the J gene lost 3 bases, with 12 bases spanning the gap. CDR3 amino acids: CAWSASGVANEKLFF. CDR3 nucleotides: TGTGCCTGGAGTGCATCGGGAGTTGCTAATGAAAAACTGTTTTTT.

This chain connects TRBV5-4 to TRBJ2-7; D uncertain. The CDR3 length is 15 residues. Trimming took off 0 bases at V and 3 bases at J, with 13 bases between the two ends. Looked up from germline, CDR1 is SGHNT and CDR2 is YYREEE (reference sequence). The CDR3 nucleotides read TGTGCCAGCAGCTTGGGGGTTCCAGGCCACTACGAGCAGTACTTC. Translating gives CASSLGVPGHYEQYF.

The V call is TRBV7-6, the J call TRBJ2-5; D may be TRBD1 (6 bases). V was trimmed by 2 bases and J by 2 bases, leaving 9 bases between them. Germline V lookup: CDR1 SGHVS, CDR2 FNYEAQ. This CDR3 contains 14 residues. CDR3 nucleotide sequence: TGTGCCAGCAGCTTATTACAGGGACAAGAGACCCAGTACTTC. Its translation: CASSLLQGQETQYF.

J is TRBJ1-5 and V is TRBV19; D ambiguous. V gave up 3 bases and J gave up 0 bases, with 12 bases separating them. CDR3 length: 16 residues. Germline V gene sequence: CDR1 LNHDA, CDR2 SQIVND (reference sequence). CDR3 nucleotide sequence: TGTGCCAGTAGTATCGAGGACGGGAATAGCAATCAGCCCCAGCATTTT. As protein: CASSIEDGNSNQPQHF.

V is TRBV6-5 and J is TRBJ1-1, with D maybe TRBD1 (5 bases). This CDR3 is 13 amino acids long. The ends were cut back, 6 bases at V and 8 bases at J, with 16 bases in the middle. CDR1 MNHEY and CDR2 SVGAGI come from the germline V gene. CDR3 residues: CASRLDSLEEAFF. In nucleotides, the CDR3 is TGTGCCAGCAGACTCGACAGTCTAGAGGAAGCTTTCTTT.

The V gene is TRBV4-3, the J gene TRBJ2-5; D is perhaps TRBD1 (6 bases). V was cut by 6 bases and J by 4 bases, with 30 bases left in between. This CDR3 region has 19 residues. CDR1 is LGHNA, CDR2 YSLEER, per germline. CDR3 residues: CASRFFSAPSTRGRETQYF. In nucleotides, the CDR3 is TGCGCCAGCAGATTCTTCTCGGCCCCTAGCACCAGGGGTAGAGAGACCCAGTACTTC.

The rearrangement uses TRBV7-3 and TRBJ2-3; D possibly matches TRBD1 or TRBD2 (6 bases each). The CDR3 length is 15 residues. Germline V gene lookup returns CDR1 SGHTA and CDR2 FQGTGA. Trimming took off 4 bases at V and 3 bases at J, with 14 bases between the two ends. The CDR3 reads CASSSTGADTDTQYF. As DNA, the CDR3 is TGTGCCAGCAGCTCTACGGGGGCGGATACAGATACGCAGTATTTT. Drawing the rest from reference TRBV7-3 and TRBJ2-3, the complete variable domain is GAGVSQTPSNKVTEKGKYVELRCDPISGHTALYWYRQSLGQGPEFLIYFQGTGAADDSGLPNDRFFAVRPEGSVSTLKIQRTERGDSAVYLCASSSTGADTDTQYFGPGTRLTVL.

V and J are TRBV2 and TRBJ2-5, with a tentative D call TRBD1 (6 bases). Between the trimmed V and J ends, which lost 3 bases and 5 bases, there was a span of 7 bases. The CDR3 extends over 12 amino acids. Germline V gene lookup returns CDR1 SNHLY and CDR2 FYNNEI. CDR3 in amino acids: CASSERGETQYF. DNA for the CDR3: TGTGCCAGCAGTGAGAGGGGGGAGACCCAGTACTTC.

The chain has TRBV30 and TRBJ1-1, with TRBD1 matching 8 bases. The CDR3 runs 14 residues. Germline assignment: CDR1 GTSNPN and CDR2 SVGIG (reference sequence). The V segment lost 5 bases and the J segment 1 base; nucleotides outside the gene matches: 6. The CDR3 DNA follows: TGTGCCTGGGTTCCCGGGACAGGGAACACTGAAGCTTTCTTT. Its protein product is CAWVPGTGNTEAFF. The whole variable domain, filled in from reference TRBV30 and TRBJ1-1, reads SQTIHQWPATLVQPVGSPLSLECTVEGTSNPNLYWYRQAAGRGLQLLFYSVGIGQISSEVPQNLSASRPQDRQFILSSKKLLLSDSGFYLCAWVPGTGNTEAFFGQGTRLTVV.